This TCR beta chain was obtained from a study of cytomegalovirus exposure and HLA in healthy donors. Overall study results and limits: It was only CMV serostatus that was available as immune exposure information.

As for this clone: Its antigen is still unknown.

Regarding donors, all were healthy bone marrow donors. In the PCR, 60 Vbeta and 13 Jbeta primers were used. The assay was immunoSEQ multiplex PCR, and TCRdb's table has in-frame clones only and misses some. The data show 120,000 or so clones, with approximately 80% seen just once and approximately 9% held by the top ten. The CDR3 covers 13 residues. CDR1 SGDLS and CDR2 YYNGEE come from the germline V gene. The ends lost 6 bases at V and 5 bases at J; junction bases unmatched: 5. The receptor was isolated from a man aged 25 to 45 in good health and CMV-seropositive. The material sequenced was PBMCs. The rearrangement uses TRBV9 and TRBJ2-5; 9 bases line up with TRBD2. The CDR3 DNA follows: TGTGCCAGCACTGATAGCGGGGGCGAGACCCAGTACTTC. Protein product: CASTDSGGETQYF.